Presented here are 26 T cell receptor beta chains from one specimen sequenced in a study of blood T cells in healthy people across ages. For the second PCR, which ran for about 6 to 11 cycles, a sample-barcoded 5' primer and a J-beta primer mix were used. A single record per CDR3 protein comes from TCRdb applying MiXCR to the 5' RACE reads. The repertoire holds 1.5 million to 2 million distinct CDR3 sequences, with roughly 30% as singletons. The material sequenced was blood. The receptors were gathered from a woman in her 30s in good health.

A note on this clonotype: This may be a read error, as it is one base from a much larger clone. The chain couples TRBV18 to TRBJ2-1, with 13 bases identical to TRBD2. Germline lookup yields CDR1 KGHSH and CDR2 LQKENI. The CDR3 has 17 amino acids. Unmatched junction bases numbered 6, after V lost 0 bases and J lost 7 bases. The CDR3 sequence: CASSPPTSGRSGNEQFF. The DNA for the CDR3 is TGTGCCAGCTCACCACCGACTAGCGGGAGGAGCGGGAATGAGCAGTTCTTC.

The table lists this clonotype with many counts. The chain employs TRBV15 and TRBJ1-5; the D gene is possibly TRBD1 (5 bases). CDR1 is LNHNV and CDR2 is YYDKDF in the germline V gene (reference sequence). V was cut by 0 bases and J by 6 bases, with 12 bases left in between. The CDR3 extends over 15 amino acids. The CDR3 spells CATSRDYGGGQPQHF. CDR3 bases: TGTGCCACCAGCAGAGATTATGGGGGTGGTCAGCCCCAGCATTTT.

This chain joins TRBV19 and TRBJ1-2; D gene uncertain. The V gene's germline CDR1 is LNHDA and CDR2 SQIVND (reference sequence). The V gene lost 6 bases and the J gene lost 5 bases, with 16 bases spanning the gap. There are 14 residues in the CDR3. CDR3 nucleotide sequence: TGTGCCAGTAGGCGGAGAGGACCTTTGTATGGCTACACCTTC. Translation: CASRRRGPLYGYTF.

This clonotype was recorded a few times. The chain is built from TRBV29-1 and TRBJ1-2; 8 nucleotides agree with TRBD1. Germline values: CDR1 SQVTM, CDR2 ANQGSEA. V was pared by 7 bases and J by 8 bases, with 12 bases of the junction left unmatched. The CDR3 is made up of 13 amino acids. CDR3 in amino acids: CSAGMTGARGYTF. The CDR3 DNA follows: TGCAGCGCGGGGATGACAGGGGCGAGAGGCTACACCTTC.

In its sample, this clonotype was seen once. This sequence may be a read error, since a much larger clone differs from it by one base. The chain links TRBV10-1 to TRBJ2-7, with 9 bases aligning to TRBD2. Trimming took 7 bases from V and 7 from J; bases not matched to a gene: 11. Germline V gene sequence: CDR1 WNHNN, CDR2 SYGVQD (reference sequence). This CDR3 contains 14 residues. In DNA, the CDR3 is TGCGCCAGCATAGGCGGGAGGGCAATGTATGAGCAGTACTTC. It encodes CASIGGRAMYEQYF.

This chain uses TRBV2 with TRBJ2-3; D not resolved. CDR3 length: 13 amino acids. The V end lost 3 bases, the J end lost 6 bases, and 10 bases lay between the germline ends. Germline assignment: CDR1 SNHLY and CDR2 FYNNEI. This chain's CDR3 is CASSDNGRDTQYF. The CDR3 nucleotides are TGTGCCAGCAGTGATAACGGGCGGGATACGCAGTATTTT.

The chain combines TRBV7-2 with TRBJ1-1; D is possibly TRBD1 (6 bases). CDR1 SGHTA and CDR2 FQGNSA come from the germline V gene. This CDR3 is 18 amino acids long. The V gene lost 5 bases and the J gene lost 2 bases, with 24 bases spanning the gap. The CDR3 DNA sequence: TGTGCCAGCAGCCCCCCCCCACGGACAGCCTATCGAAACACTGAAGCTTTCTTT. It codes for CASSPPPRTAYRNTEAFF.

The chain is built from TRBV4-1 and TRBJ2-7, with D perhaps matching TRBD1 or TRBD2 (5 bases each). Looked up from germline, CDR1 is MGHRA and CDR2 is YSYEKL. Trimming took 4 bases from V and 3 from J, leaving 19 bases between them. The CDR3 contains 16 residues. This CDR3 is CASSPRGWGPVYEQYF. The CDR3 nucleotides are TGCGCCAGCAGCCCGAGGGGTTGGGGTCCTGTCTACGAGCAGTACTTC.

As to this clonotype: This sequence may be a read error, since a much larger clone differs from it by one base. The CDR3 here is CSVRGSRDSSLHF. The CDR3 DNA reads TGCAGTGTGCGAGGGTCCAGGGACTCATCCCTCCACTTT. The rearrangement uses TRBV20-1 and TRBJ1-6, with a weak D call TRBD1 (5 bases). The CDR3 is 13 residues long. V dropped 7 bases and J dropped 14 bases, with 21 bases sitting between them. Germline V gives CDR1 DFQATT, CDR2 SNEGSKA (reference sequence).

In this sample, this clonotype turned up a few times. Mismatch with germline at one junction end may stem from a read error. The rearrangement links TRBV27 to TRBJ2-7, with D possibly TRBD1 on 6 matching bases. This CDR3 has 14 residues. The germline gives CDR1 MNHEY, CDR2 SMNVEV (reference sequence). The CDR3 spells CAGSFMDSSYEQYF. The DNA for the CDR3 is TGTGCCGGCAGCTTCATGGACAGCTCCTACGAGCAGTACTTC.

As DNA, the CDR3 is TGTGCCAGCAGCAACCGGGCTGAGGCATGGGCAGATACGCAGTATTTT. Its translation: CASSNRAEAWADTQYF. This rearrangement joins TRBV7-2 to TRBJ2-3; D gene ambiguous. V lost 5 bases to trimming and J lost 4 bases, with 19 bases between them. CDR1 and CDR2 from the germline V gene are SGHTA and FQGNSA. The CDR3 loop spans 16 amino acids.

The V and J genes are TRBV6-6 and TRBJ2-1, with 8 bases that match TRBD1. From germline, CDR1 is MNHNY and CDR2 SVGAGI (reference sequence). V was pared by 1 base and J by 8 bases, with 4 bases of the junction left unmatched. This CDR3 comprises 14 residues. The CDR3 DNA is TGTGCCAGCAGTTACTTGCAGGGGGCGCATGAGCAGTTCTTC. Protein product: CASSYLQGAHEQFF.

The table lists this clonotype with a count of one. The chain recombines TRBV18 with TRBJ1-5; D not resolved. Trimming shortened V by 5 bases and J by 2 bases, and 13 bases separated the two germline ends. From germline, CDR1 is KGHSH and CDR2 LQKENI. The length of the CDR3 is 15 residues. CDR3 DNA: TGTGCCAGCTCAGAAGGTTGGGGAGGCAATCAGCCCCAGCATTTT. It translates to CASSEGWGGNQPQHF.

The CDR3 loop is CASSRRDSLNTGELFF. CDR3 sequence (DNA): TGTGCCAGCAGTAGACGGGACAGCCTCAACACCGGGGAGCTGTTTTTT. The chain combines TRBV6-6 with TRBJ2-2, with 7 bases matching TRBD1. The germline gives CDR1 MNHNY, CDR2 SVGAGI (reference sequence). The CDR3 sequence is 16 residues long. V gave up 5 bases and J gave up 2 bases; unmatched junction bases: 8.

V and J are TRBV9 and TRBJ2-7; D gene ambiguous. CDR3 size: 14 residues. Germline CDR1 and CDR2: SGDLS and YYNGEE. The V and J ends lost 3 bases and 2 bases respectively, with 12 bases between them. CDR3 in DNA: TGTGCCAGCAGCGCGAGAGCTCCCGCCTACGAGCAGTACTTC. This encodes CASSARAPAYEQYF.

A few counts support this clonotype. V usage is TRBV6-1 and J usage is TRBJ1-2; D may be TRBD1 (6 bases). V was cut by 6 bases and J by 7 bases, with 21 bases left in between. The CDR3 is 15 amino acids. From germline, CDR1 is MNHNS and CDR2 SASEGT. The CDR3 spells CASRHRGGLVGGYTF. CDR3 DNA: TGTGCCAGCAGACACCGGGGGGGGCTGGTCGGTGGCTACACCTTC.

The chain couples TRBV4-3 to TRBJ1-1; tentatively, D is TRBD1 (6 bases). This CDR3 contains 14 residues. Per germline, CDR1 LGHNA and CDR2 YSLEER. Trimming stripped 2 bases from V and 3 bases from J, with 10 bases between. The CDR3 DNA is TGCGCCAGCAGCCAACAGGACAGCTACACTGAAGCTTTCTTT. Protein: CASSQQDSYTEAFF.

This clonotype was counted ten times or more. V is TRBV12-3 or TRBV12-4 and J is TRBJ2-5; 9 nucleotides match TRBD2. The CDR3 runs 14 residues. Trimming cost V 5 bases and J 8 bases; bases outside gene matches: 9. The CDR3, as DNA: TGTGCCAGCAGTCCCTCCCCGCGGGGGGGCACCCAGTACTTC. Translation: CASSPSPRGGTQYF.

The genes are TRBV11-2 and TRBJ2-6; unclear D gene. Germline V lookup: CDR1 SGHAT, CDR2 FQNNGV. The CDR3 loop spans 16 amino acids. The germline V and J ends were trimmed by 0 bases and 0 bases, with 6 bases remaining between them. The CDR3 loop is CASSLDRNSGANVLTF. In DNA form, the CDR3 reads TGTGCCAGCAGCTTAGACAGAAACTCTGGGGCCAACGTCCTGACTTTC.

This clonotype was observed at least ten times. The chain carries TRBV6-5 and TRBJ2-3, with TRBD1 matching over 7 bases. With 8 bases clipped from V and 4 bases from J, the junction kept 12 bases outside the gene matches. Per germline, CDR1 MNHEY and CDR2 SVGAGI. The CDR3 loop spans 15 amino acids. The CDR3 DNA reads TGTGCCAGCTCCCCGGGACAGCTGATAGCAGATACGCAGTATTTT. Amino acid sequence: CASSPGQLIADTQYF.

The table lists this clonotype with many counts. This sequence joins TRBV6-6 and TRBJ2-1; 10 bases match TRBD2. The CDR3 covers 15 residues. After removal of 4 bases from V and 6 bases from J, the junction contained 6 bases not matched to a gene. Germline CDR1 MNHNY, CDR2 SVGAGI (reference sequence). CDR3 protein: CASSSEREGTNEQFF. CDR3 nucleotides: TGTGCCAGCAGTTCAGAGCGGGAGGGAACCAATGAGCAGTTCTTC.

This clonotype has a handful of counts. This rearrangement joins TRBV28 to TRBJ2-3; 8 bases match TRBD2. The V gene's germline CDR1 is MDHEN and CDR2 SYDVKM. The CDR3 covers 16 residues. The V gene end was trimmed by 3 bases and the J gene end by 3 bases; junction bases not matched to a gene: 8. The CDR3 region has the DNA TGTGCCAGCAGTTTTCCTGGAGCGGGAGAGACAGATACGCAGTATTTT. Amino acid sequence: CASSFPGAGETDTQYF.

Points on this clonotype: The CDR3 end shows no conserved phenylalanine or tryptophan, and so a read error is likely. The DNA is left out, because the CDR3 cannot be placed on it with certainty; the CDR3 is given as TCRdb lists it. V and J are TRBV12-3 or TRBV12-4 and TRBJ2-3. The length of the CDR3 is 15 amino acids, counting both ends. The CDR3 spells CASSLAEVRTDMEYS.

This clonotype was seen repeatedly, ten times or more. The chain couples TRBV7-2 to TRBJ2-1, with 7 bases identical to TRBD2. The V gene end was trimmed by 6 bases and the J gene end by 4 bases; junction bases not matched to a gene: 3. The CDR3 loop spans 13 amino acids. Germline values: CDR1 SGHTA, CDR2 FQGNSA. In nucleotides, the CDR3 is TGTGCCAGCAGGGGACTATTTTACAATGAGCAGTTCTTC. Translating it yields CASRGLFYNEQFF.

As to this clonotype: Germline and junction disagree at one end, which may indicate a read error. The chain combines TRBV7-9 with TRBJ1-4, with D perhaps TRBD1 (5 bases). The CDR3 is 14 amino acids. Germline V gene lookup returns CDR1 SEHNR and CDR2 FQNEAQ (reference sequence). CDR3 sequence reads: CASSLAGTGEKRFF. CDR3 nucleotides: TGTGCCAGCAGCTTAGCAGGGACGGGCGAAAAACGGTTTTTT.

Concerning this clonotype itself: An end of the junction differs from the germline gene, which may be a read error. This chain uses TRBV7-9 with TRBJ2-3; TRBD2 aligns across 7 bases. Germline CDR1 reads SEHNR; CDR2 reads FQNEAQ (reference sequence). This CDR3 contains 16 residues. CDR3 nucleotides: TGTGCCGGCAGCTTAGAGGCGGGGGTCATCACAGATACGCAGTATTTT. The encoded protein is CAGSLEAGVITDTQYF. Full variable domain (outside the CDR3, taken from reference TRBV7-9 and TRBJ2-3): DTGVSQNPRHKITKRGQNVTFRCDPISEHNRLYWYRQTLGQGPEFLTYFQNEAQLEKSRLLSDRFSAERPKGSFSTLEIQRTEQGDSAMYLCAGSLEAGVITDTQYFGPGTRLTVL.